The text below deals with one T cell receptor (beta chain). The antigen is undetermined. These data come from a study of cytomegalovirus exposure and HLA in healthy donors. General observations from the study: In the 120 or so validation repertoires, around 95% of cluster scores exceeded 0, per a later analysis. According to the study, 160 or so TCR beta chains were cytomegalovirus-associated.

V was cut by 1 base and J by 5 bases, with 3 bases left in between. Germline V gene sequence: CDR1 SGHRS, CDR2 YFSETQ. The CDR3 consists of 11 residues. Profiled with immunoSEQ multiplex PCR; TCRdb holds only in-frame clones, not every one. The table includes 250,000 to 300,000 clones, around 90% detected once. V and J are TRBV5-1 and TRBJ2-5; no reliable D call. Sequenced material: PBMCs. This TCR came from a woman aged 18-29 years in good health and CMV-seronegative. CDR3 in amino acids: CASSLTETQYF. The CDR3 DNA is TGCGCCAGCAGCTTGACTGAGACCCAGTACTTC.